This T cell receptor (beta chain) was identified in a study of technical replicates of blood from several donors. The CDR3 is 11 amino acids. Germline loops: CDR1 DFQATT, CDR2 SNEGSKA (reference sequence). V lost 4 bases and J lost 4, with 5 bases in between. The repertoire was sequenced with immunoSEQ multiplex PCR; TCRdb's copy has only in-frame clones and lacks some. Of some 89,000 clones listed, less than 95% are singletons. The chain combines TRBV20-1 with TRBJ2-1; no definite D call. The source of this sequence is a human donor in good health. The source material was T cells isolated from PBMCs. This CDR3 is CSAMRYNEQFF. Here the CDR3 DNA reads TGCAGTGCTATGCGGTACAATGAGCAGTTCTTC.